These 8 T cell receptor beta chains were sequenced from one sample in a study of cytomegalovirus exposure and HLA in healthy donors. PCR was performed using 60 Vbeta and 13 Jbeta primers. The data were produced by immunoSEQ multiplex PCR, yet TCRdb's version contains in-frame clones alone and is incomplete. This table has approximately 190,000 clones, about 86% appearing once. The sample consisted of PBMCs. These receptors all come from a man in his forties or fifties in good health and CMV-seropositive.

The chain uses TRBV11-2 and TRBJ2-5; 10 nucleotides align to TRBD2. The CDR3 consists of 14 residues. Germline assignment: CDR1 SGHAT and CDR2 FQNNGV. Trimming at V came to 5 bases and at J to 5 bases, leaving 5 bases not matched to a gene. The CDR3 DNA reads TGTGCCAGCAGCCCTAGCGGGAGTCTGGAGACCCAGTACTTC. Translating gives CASSPSGSLETQYF.

This chain uses TRBV28 with TRBJ2-2, with 7 nucleotides matching TRBD2. Germline V gene data show CDR1 as MDHEN and CDR2 as SYDVKM. Losses at the gene ends were 2 bases for V and 8 bases for J; bases not matched to a gene: 2. This CDR3 has 13 residues. CDR3: CASSLAGAGELFF. The CDR3 DNA reads TGTGCCAGCAGTTTAGCGGGAGCGGGGGAGCTGTTTTTT.

This chain uses TRBV4-1 with TRBJ2-1; 7 positions match TRBD1. The CDR3 has 14 amino acids. With V trimmed by 4 bases and J by 9 bases, 9 bases remained unmatched. Germline loops: CDR1 MGHRA, CDR2 YSYEKL. CDR3 sequence reads: CASSPPGYRGEQFF. In DNA form, the CDR3 reads TGCGCCAGCAGCCCCCCTGGGTACAGGGGTGAGCAGTTCTTC.

The chain is built from TRBV7-2 and TRBJ2-7; a weak D match, TRBD2 (6 bases). The CDR3 runs 12 residues. V was cut by 5 bases and J by 4 bases, with 9 bases left in between. CDR1 and CDR2 (germline): SGHTA, FQGNSA. The CDR3 DNA follows: TGTGCCAGCAGCACGACTAGTTACGAGCAGTACTTC. Its translation is CASSTTSYEQYF.

This chain connects TRBV5-4 to TRBJ2-7; TRBD1 aligns across 9 bases. The V segment lost 4 bases and the J segment 2 bases; nucleotides outside the gene matches: 10. Looked up from germline, CDR1 is SGHNT and CDR2 is YYREEE (reference sequence). The length of the CDR3 is 16 residues. The CDR3 coding sequence is TGTGCCAGCAGCGGGGGAACTAGACAGGGGGCCTACGAGCAGTACTTC. It translates to CASSGGTRQGAYEQYF.

The chain links TRBV28 to TRBJ2-1; 9 bases fit TRBD1. The CDR3 has 13 amino acids. The junction had 3 bases not matched to a gene; V was cut back by 6 bases and J by 6 bases. Germline assignment: CDR1 MDHEN and CDR2 SYDVKM. CDR3 nucleotide sequence: TGTGCCAGCAGACCGACAGGGGGCAATGAGCAGTTCTTC. Its translation: CASRPTGGNEQFF.

CDR3 sequence (DNA): TGCGCCAGCAGCTTGGAGGTAGGGGCAGACTGGCTAGCGGGGGACAGTCAGTACTTC. Protein: CASSLEVGADWLAGDSQYF. The gene calls are TRBV5-1 and TRBJ2-4, with 10 bases fitting TRBD2. Unmatched junction bases numbered 21, after V lost 0 bases and J lost 12 bases. CDR1 and CDR2 from the germline V gene are SGHRS and YFSETQ. The CDR3 consists of 19 residues.

The CDR3 DNA is TGCAGCGTTGGAGGGACTAGCGGGAGGGCCTACAATGAGCAGTTCTTC. Translation: CSVGGTSGRAYNEQFF. This chain uses TRBV29-1 with TRBJ2-1; 16 bases are shared with TRBD2. Germline loops: CDR1 SQVTM, CDR2 ANQGSEA. This CDR3 has 16 amino acids. V gave up 4 bases and J gave up 2 bases; unmatched junction bases: 2.